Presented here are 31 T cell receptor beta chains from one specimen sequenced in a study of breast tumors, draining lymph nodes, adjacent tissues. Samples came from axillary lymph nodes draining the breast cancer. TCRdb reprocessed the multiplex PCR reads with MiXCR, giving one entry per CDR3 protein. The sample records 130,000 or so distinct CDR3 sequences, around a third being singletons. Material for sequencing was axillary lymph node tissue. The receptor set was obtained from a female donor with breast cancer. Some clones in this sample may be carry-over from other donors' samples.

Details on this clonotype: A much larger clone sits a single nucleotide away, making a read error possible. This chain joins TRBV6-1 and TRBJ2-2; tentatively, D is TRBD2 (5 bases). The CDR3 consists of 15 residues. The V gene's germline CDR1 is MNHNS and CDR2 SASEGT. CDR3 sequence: CASISTNRFAGELLF. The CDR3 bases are TGTGCCAGCATCTCAACAAACCGTTTCGCCGGGGAGCTGCTTTTT.

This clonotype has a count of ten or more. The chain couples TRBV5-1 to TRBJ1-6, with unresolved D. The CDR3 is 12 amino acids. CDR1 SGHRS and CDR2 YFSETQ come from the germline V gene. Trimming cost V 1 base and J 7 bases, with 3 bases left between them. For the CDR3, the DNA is TGCGCCAGCAGCTTGATGAATTCACCCCTCCACTTT. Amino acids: CASSLMNSPLHF.

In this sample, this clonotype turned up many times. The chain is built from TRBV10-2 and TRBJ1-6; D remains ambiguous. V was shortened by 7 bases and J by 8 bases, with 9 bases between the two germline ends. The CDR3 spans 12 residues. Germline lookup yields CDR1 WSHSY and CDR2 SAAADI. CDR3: CASKEPYSPLHF. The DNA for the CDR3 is TGCGCCAGCAAAGAGCCGTATTCACCCCTCCACTTT.

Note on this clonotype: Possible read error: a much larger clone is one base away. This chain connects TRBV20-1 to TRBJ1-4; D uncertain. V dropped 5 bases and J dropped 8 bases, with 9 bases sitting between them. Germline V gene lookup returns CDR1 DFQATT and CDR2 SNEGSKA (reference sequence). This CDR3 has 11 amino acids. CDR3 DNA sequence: TGCAGTGCTGAAGAAAACGAAAAACTGTTTTTT. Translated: CSAEENEKLFF.

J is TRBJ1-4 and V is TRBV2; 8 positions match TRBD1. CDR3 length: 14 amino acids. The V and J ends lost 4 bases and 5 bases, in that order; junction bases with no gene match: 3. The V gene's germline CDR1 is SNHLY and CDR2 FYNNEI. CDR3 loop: CASSVGQGNEKLFF. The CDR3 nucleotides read TGTGCCAGCAGTGTAGGACAGGGAAATGAAAAACTGTTTTTT.

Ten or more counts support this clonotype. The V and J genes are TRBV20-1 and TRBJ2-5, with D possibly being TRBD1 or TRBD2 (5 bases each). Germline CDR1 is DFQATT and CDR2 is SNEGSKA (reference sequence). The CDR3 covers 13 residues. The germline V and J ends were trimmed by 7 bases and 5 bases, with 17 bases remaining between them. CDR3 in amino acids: CSVPGRMGETQYF. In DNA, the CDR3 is TGCAGTGTACCGGGACGGATGGGGGAGACCCAGTACTTC.

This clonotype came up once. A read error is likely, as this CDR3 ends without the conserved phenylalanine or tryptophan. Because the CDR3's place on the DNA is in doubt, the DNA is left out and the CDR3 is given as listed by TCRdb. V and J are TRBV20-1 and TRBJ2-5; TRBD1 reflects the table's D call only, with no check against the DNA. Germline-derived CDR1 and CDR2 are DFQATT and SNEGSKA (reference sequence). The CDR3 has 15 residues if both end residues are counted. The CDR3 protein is CSASKDGHYGYTFGS.

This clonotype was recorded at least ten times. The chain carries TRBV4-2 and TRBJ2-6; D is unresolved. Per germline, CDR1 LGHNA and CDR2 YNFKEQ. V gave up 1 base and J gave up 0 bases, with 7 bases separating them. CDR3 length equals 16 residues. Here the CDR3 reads CASSQGLSSGANVLTF. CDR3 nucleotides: TGTGCCAGCAGCCAAGGGTTGAGCTCTGGGGCCAACGTCCTGACTTTC.

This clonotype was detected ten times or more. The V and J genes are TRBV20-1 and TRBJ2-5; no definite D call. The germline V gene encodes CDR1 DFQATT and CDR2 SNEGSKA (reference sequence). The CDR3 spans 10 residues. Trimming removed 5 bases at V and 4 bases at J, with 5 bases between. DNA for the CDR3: TGCAGTGCTGGAAGAGAGACCCAGTACTTC. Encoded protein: CSAGRETQYF.

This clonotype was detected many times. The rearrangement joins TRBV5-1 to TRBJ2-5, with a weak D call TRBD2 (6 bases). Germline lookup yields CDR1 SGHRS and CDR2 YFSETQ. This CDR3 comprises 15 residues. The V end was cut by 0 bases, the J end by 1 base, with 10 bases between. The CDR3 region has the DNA TGCGCCAGCAGCTTGGGAGGAGGGAGCCAAGAGACCCAGTACTTC. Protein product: CASSLGGGSQETQYF.

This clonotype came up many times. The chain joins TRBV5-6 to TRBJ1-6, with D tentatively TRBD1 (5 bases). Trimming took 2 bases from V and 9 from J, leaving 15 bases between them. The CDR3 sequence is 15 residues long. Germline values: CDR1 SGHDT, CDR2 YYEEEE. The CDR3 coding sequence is TGTGCCAGCAGCTTATTACAGGTGGACGGTTCACCCCTCCACTTT. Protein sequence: CASSLLQVDGSPLHF.

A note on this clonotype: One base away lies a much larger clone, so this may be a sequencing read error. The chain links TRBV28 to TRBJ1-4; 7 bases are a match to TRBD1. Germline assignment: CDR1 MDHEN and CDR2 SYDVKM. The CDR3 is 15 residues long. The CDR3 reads CAGSRGGTVAEKLFF. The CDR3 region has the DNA TGTGCCGGCAGCAGAGGGGGGACAGTCGCAGAAAAACTGTTTTTT.

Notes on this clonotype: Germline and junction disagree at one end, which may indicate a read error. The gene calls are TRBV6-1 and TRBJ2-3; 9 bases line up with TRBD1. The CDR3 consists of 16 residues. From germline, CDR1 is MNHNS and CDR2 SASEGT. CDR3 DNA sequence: TGTGCCAGCAGCGTAAAACAGGGGGCGACCACAGCTACGCAGTATTTT. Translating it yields CASSVKQGATTATQYF.

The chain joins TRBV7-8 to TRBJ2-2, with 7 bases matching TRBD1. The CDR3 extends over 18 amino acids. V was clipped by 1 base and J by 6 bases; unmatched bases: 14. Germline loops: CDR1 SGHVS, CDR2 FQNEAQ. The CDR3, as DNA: TGTGCCAGCAGCTTAGTTCAGGGGGTCTCCTCCGCGGCCGGGGAGCTGTTTTTT. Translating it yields CASSLVQGVSSAAGELFF.

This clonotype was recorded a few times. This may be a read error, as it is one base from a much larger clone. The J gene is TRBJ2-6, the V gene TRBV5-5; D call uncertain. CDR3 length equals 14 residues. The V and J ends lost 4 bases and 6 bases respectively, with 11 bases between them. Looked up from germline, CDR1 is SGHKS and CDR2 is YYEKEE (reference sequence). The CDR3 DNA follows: TGTGCCAGCAGCAATTACGCTGCGGCCAACGTCCTGACTTTC. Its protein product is CASSNYAAANVLTF.

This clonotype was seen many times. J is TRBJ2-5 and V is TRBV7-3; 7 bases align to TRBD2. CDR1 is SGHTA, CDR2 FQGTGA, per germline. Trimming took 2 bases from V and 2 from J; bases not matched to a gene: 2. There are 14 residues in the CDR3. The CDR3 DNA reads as TGTGCCAGCAGCTTATACGGGGGGCAAGAGACCCAGTACTTC. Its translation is CASSLYGGQETQYF.

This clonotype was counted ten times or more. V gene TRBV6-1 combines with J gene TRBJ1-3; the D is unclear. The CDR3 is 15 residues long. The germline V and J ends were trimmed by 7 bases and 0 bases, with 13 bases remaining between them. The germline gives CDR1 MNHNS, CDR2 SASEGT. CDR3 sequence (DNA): TGTGCCAGCACGGTAGGAGTTTCCTCTGGAAACACCATATATTTT. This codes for CASTVGVSSGNTIYF.

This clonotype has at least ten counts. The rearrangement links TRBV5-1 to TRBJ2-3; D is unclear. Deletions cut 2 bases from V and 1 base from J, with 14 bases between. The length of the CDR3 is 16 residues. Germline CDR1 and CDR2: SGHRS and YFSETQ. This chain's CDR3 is CASSFRLTDGTDTQYF. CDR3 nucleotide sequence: TGCGCCAGCAGCTTTCGTTTGACGGACGGCACAGATACGCAGTATTTT. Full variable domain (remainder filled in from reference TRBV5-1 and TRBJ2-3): KAGVTQTPRYLIKTRGQQVTLSCSPISGHRSVSWYQQTPGQGLQFLFEYFSETQRNKGNFPGRFSGRQFSNSRSEMNVSTLELGDSALYLCASSFRLTDGTDTQYFGPGTRLTVL.

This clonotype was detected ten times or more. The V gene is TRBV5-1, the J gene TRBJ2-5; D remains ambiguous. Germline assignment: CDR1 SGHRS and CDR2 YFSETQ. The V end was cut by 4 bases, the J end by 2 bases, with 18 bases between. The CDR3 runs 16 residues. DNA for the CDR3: TGCGCCAGCAGCCCACACGTAGGACGGACGCAAGAGACCCAGTACTTC. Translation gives CASSPHVGRTQETQYF.

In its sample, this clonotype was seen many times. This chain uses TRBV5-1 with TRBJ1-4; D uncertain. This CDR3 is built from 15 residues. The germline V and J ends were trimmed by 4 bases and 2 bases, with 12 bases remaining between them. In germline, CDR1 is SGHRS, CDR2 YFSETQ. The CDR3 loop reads CASSLEGRTNEKLFF. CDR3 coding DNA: TGCGCCAGCAGCCTCGAGGGCAGGACTAATGAAAAACTGTTTTTT. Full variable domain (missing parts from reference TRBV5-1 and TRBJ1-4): KAGVTQTPRYLIKTRGQQVTLSCSPISGHRSVSWYQQTPGQGLQFLFEYFSETQRNKGNFPGRFSGRQFSNSRSEMNVSTLELGDSALYLCASSLEGRTNEKLFFGSGTQLSVL.

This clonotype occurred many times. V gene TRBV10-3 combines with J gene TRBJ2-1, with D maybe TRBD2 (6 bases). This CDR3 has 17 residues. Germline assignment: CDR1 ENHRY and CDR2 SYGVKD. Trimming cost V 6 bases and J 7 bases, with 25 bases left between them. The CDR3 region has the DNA TGTGCCATCAGCGAGGCCCAATCTACCCGGGGGAGGAATGAGCAGTTCTTC. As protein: CAISEAQSTRGRNEQFF.

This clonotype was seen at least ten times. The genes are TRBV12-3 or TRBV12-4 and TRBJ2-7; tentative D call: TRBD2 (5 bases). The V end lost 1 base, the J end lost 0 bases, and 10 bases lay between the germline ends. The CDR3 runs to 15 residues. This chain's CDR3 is CASSLVSGSSYEQYV. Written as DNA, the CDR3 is TGTGCCAGCAGTTTAGTCAGCGGCAGCTCCTACGAGCAGTACGTC.

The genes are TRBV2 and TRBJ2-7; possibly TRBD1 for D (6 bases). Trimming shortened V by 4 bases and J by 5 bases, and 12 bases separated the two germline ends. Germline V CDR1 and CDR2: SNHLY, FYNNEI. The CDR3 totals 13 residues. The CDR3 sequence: CASSASRGHEQYF. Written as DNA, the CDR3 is TGTGCCAGCAGTGCAAGCAGGGGCCACGAGCAGTACTTC.

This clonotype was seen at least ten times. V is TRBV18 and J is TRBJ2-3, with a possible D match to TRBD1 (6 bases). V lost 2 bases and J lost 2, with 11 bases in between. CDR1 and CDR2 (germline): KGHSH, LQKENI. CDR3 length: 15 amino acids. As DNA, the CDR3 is TGTGCCAGCTCACCAAGACAGGCTCACACAGATACGCAGTATTTT. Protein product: CASSPRQAHTDTQYF.

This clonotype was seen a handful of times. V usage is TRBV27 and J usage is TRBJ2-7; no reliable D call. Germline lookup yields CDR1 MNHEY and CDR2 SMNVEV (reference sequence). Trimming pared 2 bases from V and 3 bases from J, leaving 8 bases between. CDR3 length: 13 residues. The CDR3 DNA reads TGTGCCAGCAGTTTAAGGCCCCTCTACGAGCAGTACTTC. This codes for CASSLRPLYEQYF.

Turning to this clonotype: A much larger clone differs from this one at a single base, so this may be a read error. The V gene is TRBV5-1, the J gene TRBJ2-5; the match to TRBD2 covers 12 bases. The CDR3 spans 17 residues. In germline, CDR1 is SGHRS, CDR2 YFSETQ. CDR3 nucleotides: TGCGCCAGCAGCTTGGGGGAGACTAGCGGGGGCGGAGAGGCCCAGTACTTC. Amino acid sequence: CASSLGETSGGGEAQYF. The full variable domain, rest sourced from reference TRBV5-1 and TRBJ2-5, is KAGVTQTPRYLIKTRGQQVTLSCSPISGHRSVSWYQQTPGQGLQFLFEYFSETQRNKGNFPGRFSGRQFSNSRSEMNVSTLELGDSALYLCASSLGETSGGGEAQYFGPGTRLLVL.

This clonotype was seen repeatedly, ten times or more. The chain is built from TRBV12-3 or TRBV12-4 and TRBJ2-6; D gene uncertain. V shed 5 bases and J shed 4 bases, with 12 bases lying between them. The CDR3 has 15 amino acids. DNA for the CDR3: TGTGCCAGCAGTCCCCGTTCGGAAGGGGCCAACGTCCTGACTTTC. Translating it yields CASSPRSEGANVLTF.

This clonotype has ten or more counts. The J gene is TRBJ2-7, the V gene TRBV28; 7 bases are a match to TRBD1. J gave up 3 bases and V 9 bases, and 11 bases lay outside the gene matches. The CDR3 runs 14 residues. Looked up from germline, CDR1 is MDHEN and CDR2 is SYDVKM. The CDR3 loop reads CASRFGDRVYEQYF. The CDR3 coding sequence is TGTGCCAGTAGGTTCGGGGACAGAGTCTACGAGCAGTACTTC.

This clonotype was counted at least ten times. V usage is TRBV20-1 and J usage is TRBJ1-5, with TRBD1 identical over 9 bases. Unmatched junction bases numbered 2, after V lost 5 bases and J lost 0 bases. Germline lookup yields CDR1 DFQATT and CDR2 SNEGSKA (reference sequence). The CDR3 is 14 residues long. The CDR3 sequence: CSALDRGSNQPQHF. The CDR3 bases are TGCAGTGCTTTGGACAGGGGTAGCAATCAGCCCCAGCATTTT.

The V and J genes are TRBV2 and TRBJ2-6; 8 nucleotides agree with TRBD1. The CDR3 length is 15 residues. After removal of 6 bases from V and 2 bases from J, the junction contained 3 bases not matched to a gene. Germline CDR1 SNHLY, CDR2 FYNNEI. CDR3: CASRRRGPGANVLTF. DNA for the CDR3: TGTGCCAGCAGACGCAGGGGGCCTGGGGCCAACGTCCTGACTTTC.

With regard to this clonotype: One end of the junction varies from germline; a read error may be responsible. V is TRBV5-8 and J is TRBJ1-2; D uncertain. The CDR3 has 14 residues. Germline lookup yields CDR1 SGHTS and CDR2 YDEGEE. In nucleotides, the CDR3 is TGTGCCGGCAGCCAAGATAAAGAGAACTATGGCTACACCTTC. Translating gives CAGSQDKENYGYTF.